The source of this T cell receptor (beta chain) is a study of response to subunit inactivated influenza vaccine. Study-wide points: Every seasonal influenza vaccination brings in few new T cells, the authors suggested.

MiXCR, run by TCRdb on the RT-PCR reads, gives a single entry per CDR3 protein. Altogether 550,000 to 800,000 distinct CDR3 sequences are present, more than 11% being singletons, with the ten largest covering approximately 6.5%. As regards this clonotype: Its target is not known.

CDR3 size: 16 residues. Per the germline V gene, CDR1 is MNHNS and CDR2 is SASEGT. V lost 5 bases and J lost 4; bases outside the gene matches: 11. The sequenced sample was PBMCs from blood, obtained 14 to 15 days before vaccination. The receptor was derived from a man between 45 and 60 years old who received an inactivated influenza vaccine. V gene TRBV6-1 combines with J gene TRBJ2-5, with TRBD1 identical over 9 bases. Here the CDR3 reads CASSKGQGEASETQYF. The CDR3 nucleotides read TGTGCCAGCAGTAAGGGACAGGGTGAGGCATCAGAGACCCAGTACTTC.